The 4 T cell receptor beta chains given below trace back to one sample, sequenced in a study of shared clonotypes between healthy human individuals. Profiled with immunoSEQ multiplex PCR; TCRdb holds only in-frame clones, not every one. The table has about 1 million clones, 70% to 80% seen once; the top ten hold around 1.4%. The sequenced sample consisted of memory CD4+ T cells sorted from blood. As to subset: CD45RA-negative fraction. These receptors were obtained from a man aged 18 to 29 in good health.

The chain couples TRBV11-1 to TRBJ2-1; 10 bases align to TRBD1. The CDR3 has 15 residues. The germline V gene has CDR1 SGHAT and CDR2 FQDESV (reference sequence). The trim removed 1 base at V and 7 bases at J, leaving 4 bases unmatched. CDR3 nucleotides: TGTGCCAGCAGCTTAGGACAGGGGGCTTGGAATGAGCAGTTCTTC. Translation: CASSLGQGAWNEQFF.

The chain uses TRBV11-3 and TRBJ2-2, with 10 nucleotides matching TRBD1. There are 16 residues in the CDR3. Germline trimming cut 3 bases from V and 4 bases from J; bases unmatched to any gene: 5. Looked up from germline, CDR1 is SGHNT and CDR2 is YENEEA. CDR3 DNA sequence: TGTGCCAGCAGCTTGACAGGGGGCAAGGGCACCGGGGAGCTGTTTTTT. Protein sequence: CASSLTGGKGTGELFF. The entire variable domain, with the rest obtained from reference TRBV11-3 and TRBJ2-2, is as follows: EAGVVQSPRYKIIEKKQPVAFWCNPISGHNTLYWYLQNLGQGPELLIRYENEEAVDDSQLPKDRFSAERLKGVDSTLKIQPAELGDSAVYLCASSLTGGKGTGELFFGEGSRLTVL.

The chain employs TRBV11-2 and TRBJ2-7; no definite D call. Trimming pared 3 bases from V and 1 base from J, leaving 7 bases between. This CDR3 has 13 amino acids. Germline values: CDR1 SGHAT, CDR2 FQNNGV. This chain's CDR3 is CASSFDGSYEQYF. CDR3 in DNA: TGTGCCAGCAGCTTTGACGGATCCTACGAGCAGTACTTC.

J is TRBJ2-1 and V is TRBV11-2, with 8 bases that match TRBD1. The V segment lost 5 bases and the J segment 5 bases; nucleotides outside the gene matches: 11. The CDR3 consists of 16 residues. CDR1 SGHAT and CDR2 FQNNGV come from the germline V gene. The CDR3: CASSPDPGQVNNEQFF. For the CDR3, the DNA is TGTGCCAGCAGCCCTGATCCGGGACAGGTTAACAATGAGCAGTTCTTC.